A single sample gave rise to the 22 T cell receptor beta chains below, sequenced in a study of cytomegalovirus exposure and HLA in healthy donors. PCR used 60 Vbeta primers and 13 Jbeta primers. Assay used: immunoSEQ multiplex PCR; TCRdb lists only in-frame clones, some missing. The table records 210,000 or so clones, roughly four fifths of them present only once. Sequenced input: PBMCs. These receptors were obtained from a girl under 10 years old in good health and CMV-seronegative.

This rearrangement joins TRBV19 to TRBJ1-2, with unresolved D. The germline V and J ends were trimmed by 5 bases and 6 bases, with 13 bases remaining between them. CDR3 length: 13 residues. Germline assignment: CDR1 LNHDA and CDR2 SQIVND (reference sequence). CDR3 coding DNA: TGTGCCAGTAGTCCCCCCGGGGTCCATGGCTACACCTTC. Its protein is CASSPPGVHGYTF.

The V call is TRBV27, the J call TRBJ1-3; 9 bases match TRBD1. V was clipped by 8 bases and J by 1 base; unmatched bases: 6. Germline loops: CDR1 MNHEY, CDR2 SMNVEV (reference sequence). The CDR3 totals 15 residues. The CDR3 sequence is CASRGQGRSGNTIYF. For the CDR3, the DNA is TGTGCCAGCCGGGGACAGGGCAGATCTGGAAACACCATATATTTT.

The rearrangement joins TRBV9 to TRBJ1-4, with D perhaps matching TRBD1 (6 bases). Trimming stripped 4 bases from V and 0 bases from J, with 7 bases between. CDR1 SGDLS and CDR2 YYNGEE come from the germline V gene. The CDR3 has 14 residues. The CDR3 protein is CASSPGATNEKLFF. The CDR3 nucleotides are TGTGCCAGCAGCCCAGGGGCAACTAATGAAAAACTGTTTTTT.

This clone showed up just once. The CDR3, as DNA: TGTGCCAGCAGCCAACTAATGGGGGGGAAGGCCTACGAGCAGTACTTC. This sequence encodes CASSQLMGGKAYEQYF. The rearrangement links TRBV7-9 to TRBJ2-7; 7 bases map to TRBD2. The CDR3 spans 16 residues. V was pared by 5 bases and J by 2 bases, with 12 bases of the junction left unmatched. Germline assignment: CDR1 SEHNR and CDR2 FQNEAQ (reference sequence).

The gene calls are TRBV6-4 and TRBJ2-3, with D possibly being TRBD2 (5 bases). Per the germline V gene, CDR1 is MRHNA and CDR2 is SNTAGT. The ends were cut back, 5 bases at V and 0 bases at J, with 9 bases in the middle. The CDR3 spans 14 residues. As DNA, the CDR3 is TGTGCCAGCAGTAGCGGCGCTAGCACAGATACGCAGTATTTT. Translated: CASSSGASTDTQYF.

The V and J genes are TRBV10-3 and TRBJ2-7, with TRBD2 identical over 13 bases. Germline CDR1 ENHRY, CDR2 SYGVKD. Trimming at V came to 0 bases and at J to 7 bases, leaving 9 bases not matched to a gene. The CDR3 totals 17 residues. CDR3 in amino acids: CAISESGVTGLAGEQYF. DNA of the CDR3: TGTGCCATCAGTGAGTCGGGTGTCACGGGACTAGCGGGGGAGCAGTACTTC.

This chain uses TRBV2 with TRBJ1-1; a weak D match, TRBD1 (5 bases). CDR1 and CDR2 from the germline V gene are SNHLY and FYNNEI. V lost 2 bases and J lost 0, with 10 bases in between. This CDR3 is 15 amino acids long. CDR3 DNA sequence: TGTGCCAGCAGTGAATTGGAGGGGATGAACACTGAAGCTTTCTTT. Translating gives CASSELEGMNTEAFF.

The rearrangement joins TRBV2 to TRBJ1-4; 8 nucleotides agree with TRBD1. Germline CDR1 SNHLY, CDR2 FYNNEI. V shed 3 bases, J shed 14 bases, and the junction held 14 bases outside the gene matches. This CDR3 is built from 15 residues. This chain's CDR3 is CASSDGSTGGLGLFF. Here the CDR3 DNA reads TGTGCCAGCAGTGATGGGAGTACAGGGGGGTTAGGTCTGTTTTTT.

The rearrangement links TRBV10-3 to TRBJ1-1, with 9 nucleotides matching TRBD1. The CDR3 has 14 residues. V was pared by 7 bases and J by 4 bases, with 7 bases of the junction left unmatched. CDR1 is ENHRY and CDR2 is SYGVKD in the germline V gene. CDR3 residues: CAIKTDRGATEAFF. The DNA for the CDR3 is TGTGCCATCAAGACAGACAGGGGGGCCACTGAAGCTTTCTTT.

The V and J genes are TRBV9 and TRBJ2-1, with 12 bases identical to TRBD2. CDR3 size: 16 residues. Germline V gene data show CDR1 as SGDLS and CDR2 as YYNGEE. With 0 bases clipped from V and 9 bases from J, the junction kept 7 bases outside the gene matches. The CDR3 nucleotides read TGTGCCAGCAGCGTAGAGTCCCTAGCGGGGGGGAGTGAGCAGTTCTTC. Translated, it gives CASSVESLAGGSEQFF. Filled out from reference TRBV9 and TRBJ2-1, the complete variable domain reads DSGVTQTPKHLITATGQRVTLRCSPRSGDLSVYWYQQSLDQGLQFLIQYYNGEERAKGNILERFSAQQFPDLHSELNLSSLELGDSALYFCASSVESLAGGSEQFFGPGTRLTVL.

This clone was counted between two and nine times. The genes are TRBV7-9 and TRBJ2-3; D is perhaps TRBD1 (6 bases). The CDR3 sequence is 14 residues long. V lost 5 bases and J lost 4, with 13 bases in between. In germline, CDR1 is SEHNR, CDR2 FQNEAQ (reference sequence). As DNA, the CDR3 is TGTGCCAGCAGCCCTCAGGGGTGGGCAGATACGCAGTATTTT. It is translated as CASSPQGWADTQYF.

This chain connects TRBV28 to TRBJ2-5; 8 nucleotides align to TRBD1. The V and J ends lost 2 bases and 2 bases, in that order; junction bases with no gene match: 4. CDR3 length: 15 amino acids. The germline gives CDR1 MDHEN, CDR2 SYDVKM. The CDR3 nucleotides are TGTGCCAGCAGTTTACCAAGACAGGGGCAAGAGACCCAGTACTTC. Translated, it gives CASSLPRQGQETQYF.

A few counts support this clone. The chain links TRBV18 to TRBJ1-1; D is possibly TRBD1 (5 bases). CDR1 is KGHSH, CDR2 LQKENI, per germline. The V gene lost 4 bases and the J gene lost 1 base, with 10 bases spanning the gap. This CDR3 is 14 amino acids long. In DNA, the CDR3 is TGTGCCAGCTCACGATCTAGGGGGAACACTGAAGCTTTCTTT. Protein sequence: CASSRSRGNTEAFF. Full variable domain (rest looked up from reference TRBV18 and TRBJ1-1): NAGVMQNPRHLVRRRGQEARLRCSPMKGHSHVYWYRQLPEEGLKFMVYLQKENIIDESGMPKERFSAEFPKEGPSILRIQQVVRGDSAAYFCASSRSRGNTEAFFGQGTRLTVV.

The V and J genes are TRBV5-4 and TRBJ2-1; 7 bases align to TRBD2. The V segment lost 4 bases and the J segment 6 bases; nucleotides outside the gene matches: 13. CDR1 and CDR2 (germline): SGHNT, YYREEE (reference sequence). The CDR3 is 16 amino acids. Here the CDR3 reads CASSLEAAGRGNEQFF. In DNA form, the CDR3 reads TGTGCCAGCAGCCTTGAGGCAGCGGGAAGGGGCAATGAGCAGTTCTTC.

This chain uses TRBV19 with TRBJ2-5, with 8 nucleotides matching TRBD2. Gene TRBJ2-7 matches the end of the DNA better, so the J call may be wrong. Germline V gene lookup returns CDR1 LNHDA and CDR2 SQIVND (reference sequence). The CDR3 is 15 residues long. CDR3 in amino acids: CASSSPGGKHYEQYF. The CDR3 DNA reads TGTGCCAGTAGTAGTCCGGGGGGGAAACACTACGAGCAGTACTTC.

This rearrangement joins TRBV4-1 to TRBJ1-4, with 7 nucleotides matching TRBD1. The CDR3 consists of 12 residues. The germline gives CDR1 MGHRA, CDR2 YSYEKL. J lost 11 bases, V lost 3 bases, and 3 bases had no gene match. The CDR3 sequence: CASSHGQAKLFF. The CDR3 DNA is TGCGCCAGCAGCCACGGACAGGCCAAACTGTTTTTT.

CDR3 nucleotide sequence: TGTGCCAGCAGTGAAGCTAGCGGGGGTCTCCAAGAGACCCAGTACTTC. The encoded protein is CASSEASGGLQETQYF. The chain couples TRBV6-1 to TRBJ2-5; TRBD2 agrees at 9 bases. The J segment lost 1 base and the V segment lost 0 bases, leaving 3 bases of the junction unmatched. The CDR3 has 16 residues. Germline loops: CDR1 MNHNS, CDR2 SASEGT.

The chain employs TRBV2 and TRBJ1-1; 9 bases line up with TRBD1. Per the germline V gene, CDR1 is SNHLY and CDR2 is FYNNEI. J lost 1 base, V lost 8 bases, and 2 bases had no gene match. The CDR3 extends over 13 amino acids. CDR3 residues: CASQGQGNTEAFF. The CDR3 coding sequence is TGTGCCAGCCAGGGACAGGGGAACACTGAAGCTTTCTTT.

The chain is built from TRBV27 and TRBJ2-7; a weak D match, TRBD1 (6 bases). The CDR3 totals 14 residues. Trimming left V 8 bases short and J 3 bases short, with 17 bases between. Per the germline V gene, CDR1 is MNHEY and CDR2 is SMNVEV (reference sequence). The CDR3 sequence is CASSPRQAIYEQYF. The CDR3 region has the DNA TGTGCCAGCTCCCCGAGACAGGCGATCTACGAGCAGTACTTC.

The chain recombines TRBV5-1 with TRBJ2-3, with D possibly matching TRBD1 (8 bases). CDR3 length: 16 residues. The V gene's germline CDR1 is SGHRS and CDR2 YFSETQ. The ends were cut back, 4 bases at V and 0 bases at J, with 15 bases in the middle. The CDR3 DNA is TGCGCCAGCAGCCCCGGACAGGGAGGGAGCACAGATACGCAGTATTTT. This sequence encodes CASSPGQGGSTDTQYF.

This rearrangement joins TRBV2 to TRBJ2-7; TRBD2 matches 7 bases. Trimming cost V 8 bases and J 0 bases; bases outside gene matches: 7. CDR1 is SNHLY, CDR2 FYNNEI, per germline. The CDR3 consists of 14 residues. CDR3 sequence (DNA): TGTGCCAGCCGCAGCGGGATGAGCTCCTACGAGCAGTACTTC. This sequence encodes CASRSGMSSYEQYF.

CDR3 loop: CASNLGGGSTDTQYF. The CDR3 DNA follows: TGCGCCAGCAATCTCGGGGGGGGTAGCACAGATACGCAGTATTTT. The rearrangement joins TRBV5-1 to TRBJ2-3, with 8 bases that match TRBD2. The CDR3 has 15 residues. V lost 6 bases and J lost 0; bases outside the gene matches: 6. Germline V gene data show CDR1 as SGHRS and CDR2 as YFSETQ.